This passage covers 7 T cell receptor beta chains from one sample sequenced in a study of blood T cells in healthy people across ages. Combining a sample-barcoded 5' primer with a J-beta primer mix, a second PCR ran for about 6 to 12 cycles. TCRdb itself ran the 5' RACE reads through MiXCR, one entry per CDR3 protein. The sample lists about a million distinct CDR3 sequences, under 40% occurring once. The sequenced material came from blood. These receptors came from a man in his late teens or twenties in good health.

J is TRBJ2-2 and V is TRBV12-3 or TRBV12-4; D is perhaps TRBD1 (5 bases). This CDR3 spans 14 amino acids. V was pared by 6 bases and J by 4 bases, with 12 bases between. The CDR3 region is CASRPGLGTGELFF. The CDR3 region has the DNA TGTGCCAGCAGGCCAGGGTTGGGCACCGGGGAGCTGTTTTTT.

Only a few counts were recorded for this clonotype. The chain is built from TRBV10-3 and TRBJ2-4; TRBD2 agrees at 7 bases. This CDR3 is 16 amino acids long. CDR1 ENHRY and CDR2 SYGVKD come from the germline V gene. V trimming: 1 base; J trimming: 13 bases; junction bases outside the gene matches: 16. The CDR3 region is CAISEFDGTNYNEQYF. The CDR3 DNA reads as TGTGCCATCAGTGAGTTTGACGGGACTAACTACAATGAGCAGTACTTC.

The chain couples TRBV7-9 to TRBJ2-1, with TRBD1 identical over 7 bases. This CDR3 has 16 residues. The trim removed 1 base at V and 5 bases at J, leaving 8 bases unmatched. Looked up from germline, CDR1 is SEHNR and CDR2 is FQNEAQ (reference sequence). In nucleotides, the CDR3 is TGTGCCAGCAGCTTAGGAGACAGGGAGACGGACAATGAGCAGTTCTTC. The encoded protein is CASSLGDRETDNEQFF.

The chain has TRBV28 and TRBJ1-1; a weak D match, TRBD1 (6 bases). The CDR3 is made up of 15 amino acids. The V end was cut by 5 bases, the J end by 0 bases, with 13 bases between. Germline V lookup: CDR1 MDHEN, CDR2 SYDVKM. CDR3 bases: TGTGCCAGCAGTGGATGGACAGCAATGAACACTGAAGCTTTCTTT. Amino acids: CASSGWTAMNTEAFF. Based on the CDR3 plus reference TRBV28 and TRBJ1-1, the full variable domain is DVKVTQSSRYLVKRTGEKVFLECVQDMDHENMFWYRQDPGLGLRLIYFSYDVKMKEKGDIPEGYSVSREKKERFSLILESASTNQTSMYLCASSGWTAMNTEAFFGQGTRLTVV.

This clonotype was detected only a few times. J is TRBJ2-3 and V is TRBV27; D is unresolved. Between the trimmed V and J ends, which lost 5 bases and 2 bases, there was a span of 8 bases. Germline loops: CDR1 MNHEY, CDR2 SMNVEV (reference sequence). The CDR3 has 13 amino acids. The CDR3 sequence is CASSLQATDTQYF. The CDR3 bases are TGTGCCAGCAGTCTCCAGGCCACAGATACGCAGTATTTT.

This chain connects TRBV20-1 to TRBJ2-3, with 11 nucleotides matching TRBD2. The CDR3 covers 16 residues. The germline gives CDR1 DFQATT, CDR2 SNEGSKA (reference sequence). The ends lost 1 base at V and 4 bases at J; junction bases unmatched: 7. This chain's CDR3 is CSARGGASGGPDTQYF. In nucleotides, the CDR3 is TGCAGTGCTAGAGGGGGGGCTAGCGGGGGGCCAGATACGCAGTATTTT.

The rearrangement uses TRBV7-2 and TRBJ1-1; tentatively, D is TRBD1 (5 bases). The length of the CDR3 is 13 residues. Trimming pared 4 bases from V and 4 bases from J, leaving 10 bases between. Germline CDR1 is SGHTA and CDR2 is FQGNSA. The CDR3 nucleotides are TGTGCCAGCAGCTCGGGACCGACCACTGAAGCTTTCTTT. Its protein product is CASSSGPTTEAFF.